Listed below are T cell receptor beta chains from one sample, sequenced in a study of OX40 agonist ivuxolimab in advanced cancers. Measured with immunoSEQ multiplex PCR; TCRdb has only the in-frame clones, and not every one. The table records approximately 60,000 clones, about 91% of them present only once. The sample in question was CD4+ or CD8+ T cells sorted from blood, obtained in a trial of the OX40 agonist ivuxolimab. These TCRs come from an adult with an advanced solid tumor such as melanoma, head and neck, liver or kidney cancer. Each CDR3 is given with its conserved first and last residue. A D gene is named only where the DNA matches it firmly. Clone size is given for some rows only: seen once, a few or many times, or a class if the clone is expanded.

>.|TRBJ2-7|TRBV27|.
TGTGCCAGCAGTCCACGAGGACTTAGAGCCACCTACGAGCAGTACTTC
CASSPRGLRATYEQYF
>.|TRBJ2-1|TRBV9|TRBD2
TGTGCCAGCAGCGTAGATGGGCTAGCGGGAGTCGATGAGCAGTTCTTC
CASSVDGLAGVDEQFF
>.|TRBJ2-7|TRBV4-3|.
TGCGCCAGCAGCCAAGATCACTACGGATCCTACGAGCAGTACTTC
CASSQDHYGSYEQYF
>.|TRBJ2-5|TRBV27|TRBD2
TGTGCCAGCAGTCTAGGGACTAGCGGGGGTTGGGAGACCCAGTACTTC
CASSLGTSGGWETQYF
>few|TRBJ2-7|TRBV7-9|.
TGTGCCAGCAGCTCTACCGGCTCCTACGAGCAGTACTTC
CASSSTGSYEQYF
>.|TRBJ2-1|TRBV19|.
TGTGCCAGTAGTATGACCCCTACAGATGAGCAGTTCTTC
CASSMTPTDEQFF
>.|TRBJ2-5|TRBV6-5|.
TGTGCCAGCAGTTACTCAGACCCCGAGGCCCAGTACTTC
CASSYSDPEAQYF
>.|TRBJ2-7|TRBV11-2|TRBD2
TGTGCCAGCAGCTTAGACGGGGGGGGAACCTACGAGCAGTACTTC
CASSLDGGGTYEQYF
>.|TRBJ1-2|TRBV7-9|.
TGTGCCAGCAGCGAAACCGGGCCCCTTAACTATGGCTACACCTTC
CASSETGPLNYGYTF
>.|TRBJ2-7|TRBV5-1|.
TGCGCCAGCACCCCAGACAGGACTCACGAGCAGTACTTC
CASTPDRTHEQYF
>.|TRBJ2-7|TRBV4-1|.
TGCGCCAGCAGCCTGGTCAGTCCGGGGGCGGTCGACGAGCAGTACTTC
CASSLVSPGAVDEQYF
>.|TRBJ1-5|TRBV4-1|.
TGCGCCAGCAGCCAAGATCTGGGCAGATATCAGCCCCAGCATTTT
CASSQDLGRYQPQHF
>.|TRBJ2-1|TRBV7-9|.
TGTGCCAGCAGCTTAGCGACAGCGAATGAGCAGTTCTTC
CASSLATANEQFF
>.|TRBJ2-1|TRBV7-6|TRBD2
TGTGCCAGCAGCTTACATCTAGCGGAGGCCTCCTACAATGAGCAGTTCTTC
CASSLHLAEASYNEQFF
>.|TRBJ2-3|TRBV27|TRBD2
TGTGCCAGCAGTTGGCGGGAGCGGGCCACAGATACGCAGTATTTT
CASSWRERATDTQYF
>.|TRBJ1-1|TRBV19|.
TGTGCCAGTAGTTGGCAGCCGAACACTGAAGCTTTCTTT
CASSWQPNTEAFF
>.|TRBJ2-3|TRBV19|.
TGTGCCAGTACCGACCCGGTGGTAGATACGCAGTATTTT
CASTDPVVDTQYF
>.|TRBJ2-2|TRBV29-1|.
TGCAGCGTTGAAGGGGGCTCCGGGGAGCTGTTTTTT
CSVEGGSGELFF
>.|TRBJ1-3|TRBV2|.
TGTGCCAGCAGTGACCCCGGGACTTCTGGAAACACCATATATTTT
CASSDPGTSGNTIYF
>.|TRBJ2-1|TRBV7-9|.
TGTGCCAGCAGCTTTCCGAGCTCCTACAATGAGCAGTTCTTC
CASSFPSSYNEQFF
>.|TRBJ2-7|TRBV14|.
TGTGCCAGCAGCCAAGCAGTGGGGGCGTCCTACGAGCAGTACTTC
CASSQAVGASYEQYF
>once|TRBJ2-7|TRBV4-1|TRBD2
TGCGCCAGCAGCCAGCCGGGAGGGCCATATGACGAGCAGTACTTC
CASSQPGGPYDEQYF
>.|TRBJ2-7|TRBV25-1|.
TGTGCCAGCAGTGCTCCGGACCAGGGATCCTACGAGCAGTACTTC
CASSAPDQGSYEQYF
>once|TRBJ2-2|TRBV27|TRBD1
TGTGCCAGCAGTTCACCCACCGGTGGGACAGGGGCAACCGGGGAGCTGTTTTTT
CASSSPTGGTGATGELFF
>.|TRBJ2-7|TRBV19|.
TGTGCCAGTAGTTGGGGGCTTGACTACGAGCAGTACTTC
CASSWGLDYEQYF
>.|TRBJ2-1|TRBV4-1|.
TGCGCCAGCAGCCAAGGGCCCAATGAGCAGTTCTTC
CASSQGPNEQFF
>.|TRBJ2-4|TRBV28|.
TGTGCCAGCAGTTTAAGGCGTTGGGGTTATGACATTCAGTACTTC
CASSLRRWGYDIQYF
>.|TRBJ2-3|TRBV9|TRBD1
TGTGCCAGCAGCGTAGGGACAGGGGCGAGCACAGATACGCAGTATTTT
CASSVGTGASTDTQYF
>.|TRBJ1-1|TRBV27|TRBD1
TGTGCCAGCAGTTTGTCGGACAGGGTGAACACTGAAGCTTTCTTT
CASSLSDRVNTEAFF
>once|TRBJ2-1|TRBV7-9|.
TGTGCCAGCAGCTTAGCGGTGCTAGCAAGTGAGCAGTTCTTC
CASSLAVLASEQFF
>.|TRBJ2-3|TRBV7-9|TRBD1
TGTGCCAGCAGCTTGGACAGGACAAACACAGATACGCAGTATTTT
CASSLDRTNTDTQYF
>.|TRBJ1-2|TRBV10-3|.
TGTGCCAGCAGTTACTTGGACGGAGCCTATGGCTACACCTTC
CASSYLDGAYGYTF
>once|TRBJ1-1|TRBV25-1|.
TGTGCCAGCAGTGGGGGGGGCGGCACTGAAGCTTTCTTT
CASSGGGGTEAFF
>.|TRBJ2-3|TRBV6-5|TRBD2
TGTGCCAGCAGTTGGACTAGCGGCCACACAGATACGCAGTATTTT
CASSWTSGHTDTQYF
>.|TRBJ2-1|TRBV6-5|.
TGTGCCAGCAGTTACCGGGACAATGAGCAGTTCTTC
CASSYRDNEQFF
>.|TRBJ1-5|TRBV29-1|TRBD1
TGCAGCGTTGCGCAGGGGACAGGGGGGCTTAGCAATCAGCCCCAGCATTTT
CSVAQGTGGLSNQPQHF
>.|TRBJ1-1|TRBV27|.
TGTGCCAGCAGTTTAGGGCACAGGGAGGCTGAAGCTTTCTTT
CASSLGHREAEAFF
>once|TRBJ1-4|TRBV5-8|.
TGTGCCAGCAGCTTGGGGGAAGCAACTAATGAAAAACTGTTTTTT
CASSLGEATNEKLFF
>.|TRBJ2-3|TRBV25-1|.
TGTGCCAGCAGTGAATCTCGAGATAGCACAGATACGCAGTATTTT
CASSESRDSTDTQYF
>.|TRBJ2-3|TRBV27|.
TGTGCCAGCAGTTTATACCGAACAGATACGCAGTATTTT
CASSLYRTDTQYF
>.|TRBJ2-5|TRBV4-1|.
TGCGCCAGCAGCCAAGCAGAAATCCAAGAGACCCAGTACTTC
CASSQAEIQETQYF
>.|TRBJ2-7|TRBV4-3|.
TGCGCCAGCAGCCAAGGGGGGCGCGGGTACGAGCAGTACTTC
CASSQGGRGYEQYF